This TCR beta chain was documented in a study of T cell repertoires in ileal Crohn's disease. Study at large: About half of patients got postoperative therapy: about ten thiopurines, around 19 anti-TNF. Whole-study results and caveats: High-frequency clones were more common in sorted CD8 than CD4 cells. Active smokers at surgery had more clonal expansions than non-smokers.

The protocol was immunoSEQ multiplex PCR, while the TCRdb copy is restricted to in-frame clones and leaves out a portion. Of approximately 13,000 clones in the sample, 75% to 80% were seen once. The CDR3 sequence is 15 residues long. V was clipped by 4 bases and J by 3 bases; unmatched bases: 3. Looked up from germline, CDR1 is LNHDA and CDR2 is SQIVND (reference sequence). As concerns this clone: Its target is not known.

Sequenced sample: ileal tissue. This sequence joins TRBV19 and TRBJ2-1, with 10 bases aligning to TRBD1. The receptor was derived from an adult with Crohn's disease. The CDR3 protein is CASSKTGGNYNEQFF. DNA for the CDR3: TGTGCCAGTAGTAAGACAGGGGGCAACTACAATGAGCAGTTCTTC.